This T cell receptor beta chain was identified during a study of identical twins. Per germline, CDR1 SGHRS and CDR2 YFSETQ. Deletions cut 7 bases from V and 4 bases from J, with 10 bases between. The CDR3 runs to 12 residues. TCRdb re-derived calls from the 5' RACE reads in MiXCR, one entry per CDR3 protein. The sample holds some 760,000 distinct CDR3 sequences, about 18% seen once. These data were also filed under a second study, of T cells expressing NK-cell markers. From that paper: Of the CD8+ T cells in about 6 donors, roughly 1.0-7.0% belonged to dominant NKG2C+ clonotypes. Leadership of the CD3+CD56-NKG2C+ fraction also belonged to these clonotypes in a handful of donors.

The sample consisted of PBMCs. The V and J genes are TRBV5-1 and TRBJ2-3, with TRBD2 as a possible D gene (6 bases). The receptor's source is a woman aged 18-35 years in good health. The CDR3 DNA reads TGCGCCAGCGGGACTTTGTCAGATACGCAGTATTTT. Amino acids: CASGTLSDTQYF.